Listed below are T cell receptor beta chains from one sample, sequenced in a study of PD-L1 blockade in urothelial cancer. Generated by immunoSEQ multiplex PCR, the TCRdb table keeps only in-frame clones and is missing some. The sample has about 38,000 clones, approximately 86% seen once. The material sequenced was PBMCs, taken around atezolizumab (anti-PD-L1) treatment. Source of these receptors: a man older than 75 with urothelial cancer. The CDR3 runs from the conserved cysteine through the conserved F or W. D genes are given only for firm matches. Clone size is not always given. Where it is, it says once, few, many or a class for expanded clones.

d_call	clone_size	v_call	j_call	cdr3_nt	cdr3_aa
TRBD1	-	TRBV7-2	TRBJ2-3	TGTGCCAGCAGCAAAAGGGGGCAGTCAACAGATACGCAGTATTTT	CASSKRGQSTDTQYF
TRBD2	-	TRBV19	TRBJ2-7	TGTGCCAGTAGTAGCGGAGGACTAGCGGGAGGGCGTATAGAAGACGAGCAGTACTTC	CASSSGGLAGGRIEDEQYF
-	-	TRBV2	TRBJ2-7	TGTGCCAGCAGTGTGGTTGGAGGGACGGTAGAGCAGTACTTC	CASSVVGGTVEQYF
-	-	TRBV27	TRBJ2-3	TGTGCCAGCAGAGGACAGGGACTAGCCGTCACAGATACGCAGTATTTT	CASRGQGLAVTDTQYF
-	-	TRBV19	TRBJ2-3	TGTGCCAGTAGTAAAGAGCGGAGGGCCACAGATACGCAGTATTTT	CASSKERRATDTQYF
TRBD1	-	TRBV30	TRBJ1-5	TGTGCCTGGAGTAAATTGACAGGGGGTTACCAGCCCCAGCATTTT	CAWSKLTGGYQPQHF
TRBD2	-	TRBV4-1	TRBJ2-1	TGCGCCAGCAGCTCCCCGGGACTAGCGGGAGGGGAGCAGTTCTTC	CASSSPGLAGGEQFF
TRBD2	-	TRBV2	TRBJ2-5	TGTGCCAGCAGGTCCTGGGCGGGAGGGCCGGAAGAGACCCAGTACTTC	CASRSWAGGPEETQYF
TRBD1	-	TRBV5-5	TRBJ2-3	TGTGCCAGCAGCTTGGCCGGGACAGGGGGCACAGATACGCAGTATTTT	CASSLAGTGGTDTQYF
-	-	TRBV28	TRBJ1-2	TGTGCCAGCAGTTTAATGGTGACGGACATCGCGTTTTATGGCTACACCTTC	CASSLMVTDIAFYGYTF
TRBD2	-	TRBV7-7	TRBJ2-1	TGTGCCAGCAGCGCACTAGCGGGAGGGAATGAGCAGTTCTTC	CASSALAGGNEQFF
TRBD2	few	TRBV9	TRBJ2-2	TGTGCCAGCAGCGTAGATGGCGGGAGTTTGTGGAGCACCGGGGAGCTGTTTTTT	CASSVDGGSLWSTGELFF
-	once	TRBV10-3	TRBJ2-7	TGTGCCATCAGTGAGTCGGTACGAGACTACGAGCAGTACTTC	CAISESVRDYEQYF
-	-	TRBV21-1	TRBJ2-7	TGTGCCAGCATGCAAAACCGGGACAGGGGGTTCTACGAGCAGTACTTC	CASMQNRDRGFYEQYF
TRBD2	once	TRBV15	TRBJ2-7	TGTGCCACCAGCGTACGACTAGCGGGAGCACGACCCTACTACGAGCAGTACTTC	CATSVRLAGARPYYEQYF
TRBD2	-	TRBV6-1	TRBJ2-1	TGTGCCAGCAGTGGGATCGGGACTAGCGGATACAATGAGCAGTTCTTC	CASSGIGTSGYNEQFF
-	-	TRBV30	TRBJ2-3	TGTGCCTGGAGTGTACCGTGGCTAGTGGTTGGCACAGATACGCAGTATTTT	CAWSVPWLVVGTDTQYF
-	-	TRBV6-1	TRBJ2-7	TGTGCCAGCAGTGAACGGGACACCGACTACGAGCAGTACTTC	CASSERDTDYEQYF
TRBD2	few	TRBV11-2	TRBJ2-1	TGTGCCAGCAGCTTAGTCGGGACTACCGTGAACAATGAGCAGTTCTTC	CASSLVGTTVNNEQFF
-	-	TRBV7-8	TRBJ2-6	TGTGCCAGCAGCTTAGGAGCCCCAGGGTCTGGGGCCAACGTCCTGACTTTC	CASSLGAPGSGANVLTF
-	-	TRBV21-1	TRBJ1-2	TGTGCCAGCAGCAAAGATGGGAGGGAGGGACTTTGTTATGGCTACACCTTC	CASSKDGREGLCYGYTF
-	-	TRBV2	TRBJ2-2	TGTGCCAGCAGGGGGCAGACCTTGAACACCGGGGAGCTGTTTTTT	CASRGQTLNTGELFF
TRBD2	once	TRBV7-9	TRBJ2-1	TGTGCCAGCAGCTTAGTGCGCGCTAGCGGGTTGAGTGAGCAGTTCTTC	CASSLVRASGLSEQFF
TRBD2	-	TRBV6-4	TRBJ2-1	TGTGCCAGCAGTCGGGGACTAGCGGGAGTCAATGAGCAGTTCTTC	CASSRGLAGVNEQFF
-	few	TRBV6-5	TRBJ1-3	TGTGCCGCAGGGGAATACTCTGGAAACACCATATATTTT	CAAGEYSGNTIYF
-	-	TRBV6-6	TRBJ2-7	TGTGCCAGCAGTTACTCGGCAGGGGCCTACGAGCAGTACTTC	CASSYSAGAYEQYF